This T cell receptor (beta chain) emerged from a study of blood T cell repertoires in COVID-19. Overall study context: Acute and convalescent COVID-19 specimens originated in the United States, Italy and Spain. From T cells, B-cell-depleted T cells, or PBMCs came the material, which was cDNA or gDNA.

Method: immunoSEQ multiplex PCR; TCRdb's copy keeps in-frame clones and lacks some. In the table there are roughly 500,000 clones, approximately 89% of which are singletons. Trimming removed 3 bases at V and 7 bases at J, with 19 bases between. The CDR3 is 16 residues long. Germline CDR1 and CDR2: MNHEY and SVGAGI. The Seattle patients, enrolled during active infection, were followed longitudinally. The chain carries TRBV6-5 and TRBJ2-1; D is perhaps TRBD1 (6 bases). Sequencing was performed on peripheral blood. The sequence came from a man younger than 35 with COVID-19, enrolled during active disease. CDR3 nucleotides: TGTGCCAGCAGTTATTTGGTAACAGGGATAAGAAATGAGCAGTTCTTC. It yields the protein CASSYLVTGIRNEQFF.